These T cell receptor beta chains were read from a single sample in a study of cytomegalovirus exposure and HLA in healthy donors. The repertoire was sequenced with immunoSEQ multiplex PCR; TCRdb's copy has only in-frame clones and lacks some. The sample carries fewer than 90,000 clones, about 94% recorded once. The sample was PBMCs. The receptors here all came from a woman aged 18-29 years in good health and CMV-seronegative. The CDR3 runs from the conserved cysteine through the conserved F or W. The D gene is left open where the match is weak. A row's size may be missing; if present it is once, few, many or a size class.

d_gene: -
j_gene: TRBJ2-5
v_gene: TRBV5-6
abundance: -
CDR3nt: TGTGCCAGCAGCTTCCAGGGCCAGGAGACCCAGTACTTC
CDR3aa: CASSFQGQETQYF

d_gene: -
j_gene: TRBJ2-7
v_gene: TRBV2
abundance: -
CDR3nt: TGTGCCAGCAGACCGGGGTCCACCTACGAGCAGTACTTC
CDR3aa: CASRPGSTYEQYF

d_gene: -
j_gene: TRBJ2-2
v_gene: TRBV7-9
abundance: -
CDR3nt: TGTGCCAGCAGCTTAGTTGCGGGAAGGACGACCGGGGAGCTGTTTTTT
CDR3aa: CASSLVAGRTTGELFF

d_gene: TRBD2
j_gene: TRBJ2-1
v_gene: TRBV19
abundance: -
CDR3nt: TGTGCCAGTAGAGAGCGGGAGGGGTCCTACAATGAGCAGTTCTTC
CDR3aa: CASREREGSYNEQFF

d_gene: -
j_gene: TRBJ2-5
v_gene: TRBV9
abundance: few
CDR3nt: TGTGCCAGCAGCGTATTTTTTGGGAGGCCAAAAGAGACCCAGTACTTC
CDR3aa: CASSVFFGRPKETQYF

d_gene: TRBD2
j_gene: TRBJ2-2
v_gene: TRBV7-6
abundance: -
CDR3nt: TGTGCCAGCACCTCGAGGTCCGGGAGGGTGGCCGGGGAGCTGTTTTTT
CDR3aa: CASTSRSGRVAGELFF

d_gene: -
j_gene: TRBJ1-1
v_gene: TRBV6-1
abundance: -
CDR3nt: TGTGCCAGCAGTGAATATGAGGGATCGAACACTGAAGCTTTCTTT
CDR3aa: CASSEYEGSNTEAFF

d_gene: -
j_gene: TRBJ2-7
v_gene: TRBV28
abundance: -
CDR3nt: TGTGCCAGCAGTTTATCCATCGGACAGAAAACCTACGAGCAGTACTTC
CDR3aa: CASSLSIGQKTYEQYF

d_gene: TRBD2
j_gene: TRBJ2-1
v_gene: TRBV14
abundance: -
CDR3nt: TGTGCCAGCAGCCAAGATTGGTTCCCTCGGACTAGCGGTTACAATGAGCAGTTCTTC
CDR3aa: CASSQDWFPRTSGYNEQFF

d_gene: TRBD1
j_gene: TRBJ2-7
v_gene: TRBV27
abundance: -
CDR3nt: TGTGCCAGCAGTGGGACAGGCCGGGGCGAGCAGTACTTC
CDR3aa: CASSGTGRGEQYF

d_gene: TRBD1
j_gene: TRBJ2-5
v_gene: TRBV5-1
abundance: -
CDR3nt: TGCGCCAGCAGCTATGGGGACAGGCAAGAGACCCAGTACTTC
CDR3aa: CASSYGDRQETQYF

d_gene: -
j_gene: TRBJ1-3
v_gene: TRBV5-1
abundance: -
CDR3nt: TGCGCCAGCAGCGCGGGGGGGCTTGGCTCTGGAAACACCATATATTTT
CDR3aa: CASSAGGLGSGNTIYF

d_gene: -
j_gene: TRBJ1-1
v_gene: TRBV2
abundance: -
CDR3nt: TGTGCCAGCAGATTTGGAGGCGTAAACACTGAAGCTTTCTTT
CDR3aa: CASRFGGVNTEAFF

d_gene: -
j_gene: TRBJ1-2
v_gene: TRBV4-2
abundance: -
CDR3nt: TGTGCCAGCAGCCTCCGCACGGGGGGGAACTATGGCTACACCTTC
CDR3aa: CASSLRTGGNYGYTF

d_gene: TRBD2
j_gene: TRBJ2-3
v_gene: TRBV6-4
abundance: -
CDR3nt: TGTGCCAGCAGTGATAAAGCGGGGGGGCAAGATACGCAGTATTTT
CDR3aa: CASSDKAGGQDTQYF

d_gene: TRBD1
j_gene: TRBJ1-6
v_gene: TRBV27
abundance: -
CDR3nt: TGTGCCAGCAGAATATGGACAGGGGGGTTGTTGAGTTCACCCCTCCACTTT
CDR3aa: CASRIWTGGLLSSPLHF

d_gene: -
j_gene: TRBJ1-1
v_gene: TRBV14
abundance: -
CDR3nt: TGTGCCAGCAGCCAAGTCCGGGTGAACACTGAAGCTTTCTTT
CDR3aa: CASSQVRVNTEAFF

d_gene: -
j_gene: TRBJ1-1
v_gene: TRBV7-9
abundance: -
CDR3nt: TGTGCCAGCAGCTCTATGAACACTGAAGCTTTCTTT
CDR3aa: CASSSMNTEAFF

d_gene: TRBD1
j_gene: TRBJ1-2
v_gene: TRBV15
abundance: -
CDR3nt: TGTGCCACCAGCAGTCCCGGGACAGGGGGCTTCTATGGCTACACCTTC
CDR3aa: CATSSPGTGGFYGYTF

d_gene: -
j_gene: TRBJ2-6
v_gene: TRBV6-1
abundance: -
CDR3nt: TGTGCCAGCAGTGAAAACGGAGTTACTGGGGCCAACGTCCTGACTTTC
CDR3aa: CASSENGVTGANVLTF

d_gene: -
j_gene: TRBJ1-2
v_gene: TRBV4-3
abundance: once
CDR3nt: TGCGCCAGCAGCCAAGTCGGGGTCCTCTATGGCTACACCTTC
CDR3aa: CASSQVGVLYGYTF

d_gene: -
j_gene: TRBJ2-7
v_gene: TRBV12-5
abundance: -
CDR3nt: TGTGCTAGTGGTTTGTCCCTCTACGAGCAGTACTTC
CDR3aa: CASGLSLYEQYF

d_gene: TRBD1
j_gene: TRBJ1-1
v_gene: TRBV18
abundance: few
CDR3nt: TGTGCCAGCTCACTCGTAGGACAGGGGCTGAACACTGAAGCTTTCTTT
CDR3aa: CASSLVGQGLNTEAFF

d_gene: TRBD2
j_gene: TRBJ2-7
v_gene: TRBV10-3
abundance: -
CDR3nt: TGTGCCATCAGCCGTAGCGGGGAGAGCTCCTACGAGCAGTACTTC
CDR3aa: CAISRSGESSYEQYF

d_gene: -
j_gene: TRBJ2-2
v_gene: TRBV14
abundance: once
CDR3nt: TGTGCCAGCAGCCAAGTTGGGCAGGGGAACGGGGAGCTGTTTTTT
CDR3aa: CASSQVGQGNGELFF

d_gene: -
j_gene: TRBJ2-7
v_gene: TRBV1
abundance: -
CDR3nt: TGCACCAGCAGCCAAGATGCACTAGCGGGACCATGCTACGAGCAGTACTTC
CDR3aa: CTSSQDALAGPCYEQYF

d_gene: -
j_gene: TRBJ2-5
v_gene: TRBV21-1
abundance: -
CDR3nt: TGTGCCAGCAGCAAAGCTGGGGGCGGGCGGGGGCACGGAGAGACCCAGTACTTC
CDR3aa: CASSKAGGGRGHGETQYF

d_gene: -
j_gene: TRBJ1-1
v_gene: TRBV7-3
abundance: few
CDR3nt: TGTGCCAGCAGCTACCATCGGGGCACTGAAGCTTTCTTT
CDR3aa: CASSYHRGTEAFF

d_gene: TRBD1
j_gene: TRBJ1-3
v_gene: TRBV7-8
abundance: -
CDR3nt: TGTGCCAGCAGCTTAGCCCCAGGGGGCTCTGGAAACACCATATATTTT
CDR3aa: CASSLAPGGSGNTIYF

d_gene: -
j_gene: TRBJ1-6
v_gene: TRBV14
abundance: -
CDR3nt: TGTGCCAGCAGCAAGTGGGCCGATTCACCCCTCCACTTT
CDR3aa: CASSKWADSPLHF

d_gene: TRBD1
j_gene: TRBJ1-5
v_gene: TRBV7-9
abundance: once
CDR3nt: TGTGCCAGCCAGGACAGGGAGGGTCAGCCCCAGCATTTT
CDR3aa: CASQDREGQPQHF

d_gene: TRBD2
j_gene: TRBJ2-3
v_gene: TRBV2
abundance: -
CDR3nt: TGTGCCAGCAGTGGACTAGCGGGAGCTCGAGATACGCAGTATTTT
CDR3aa: CASSGLAGARDTQYF

d_gene: -
j_gene: TRBJ2-1
v_gene: TRBV9
abundance: -
CDR3nt: TGTGCCAGCAGCGTAGCTCTCGGGTCCTTCAATGAGCAGTTCTTC
CDR3aa: CASSVALGSFNEQFF

d_gene: -
j_gene: TRBJ1-1
v_gene: TRBV30
abundance: -
CDR3nt: TGTGCCTGGAGGGGGGGTAGTTTGAACACTGAAGCTTTCTTT
CDR3aa: CAWRGGSLNTEAFF

d_gene: TRBD1
j_gene: TRBJ2-7
v_gene: TRBV11-3
abundance: -
CDR3nt: TGTGCCAGCAGCTGGCAGGGGGCGCCCCGGGAAGGGCAGTACTTC
CDR3aa: CASSWQGAPREGQYF

d_gene: TRBD1
j_gene: TRBJ2-7
v_gene: TRBV28
abundance: once
CDR3nt: TGTGCCAGCAGCGCGCCAGGGGACAGTTCCTACGAGCAGTACTTC
CDR3aa: CASSAPGDSSYEQYF

d_gene: TRBD1
j_gene: TRBJ1-5
v_gene: TRBV19
abundance: -
CDR3nt: TGTGCCAGTAGCATCGGGACAGGGGGCGATAGCAATCAGCCCCAGCATTTT
CDR3aa: CASSIGTGGDSNQPQHF

d_gene: -
j_gene: TRBJ2-5
v_gene: TRBV7-8
abundance: once
CDR3nt: TGTGCCAGCAGAATTGGAGGGCAAGAGACCCAGTACTTC
CDR3aa: CASRIGGQETQYF

d_gene: TRBD1
j_gene: TRBJ2-7
v_gene: TRBV11-3
abundance: -
CDR3nt: TGTGCCAGCAGCATGGGACAGGGGGCTGGGACCTACGAGCAGTACTTC
CDR3aa: CASSMGQGAGTYEQYF

d_gene: TRBD1
j_gene: TRBJ1-1
v_gene: TRBV7-9
abundance: -
CDR3nt: TGTGCCAGCAGCGGACGGACAGGAGAAATGAACACTGAAGCTTTCTTT
CDR3aa: CASSGRTGEMNTEAFF

d_gene: -
j_gene: TRBJ1-2
v_gene: TRBV4-1
abundance: -
CDR3nt: TGCGCCAGCAGCCGTCCCGGGACTCGACGTGGCTACACCTTC
CDR3aa: CASSRPGTRRGYTF